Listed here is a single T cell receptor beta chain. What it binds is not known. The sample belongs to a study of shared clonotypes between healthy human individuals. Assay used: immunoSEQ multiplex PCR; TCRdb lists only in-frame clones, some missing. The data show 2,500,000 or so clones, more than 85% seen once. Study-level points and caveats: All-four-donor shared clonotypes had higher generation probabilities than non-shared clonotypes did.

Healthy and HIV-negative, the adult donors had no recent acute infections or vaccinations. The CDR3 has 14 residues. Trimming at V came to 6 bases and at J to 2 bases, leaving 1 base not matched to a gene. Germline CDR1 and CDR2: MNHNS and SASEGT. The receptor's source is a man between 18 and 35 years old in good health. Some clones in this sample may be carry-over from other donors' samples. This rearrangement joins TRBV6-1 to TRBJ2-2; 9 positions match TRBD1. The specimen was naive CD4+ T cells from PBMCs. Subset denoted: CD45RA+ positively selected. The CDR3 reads CASRDRGNTGELFF. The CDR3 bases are TGTGCCAGCAGGGACAGGGGAAACACCGGGGAGCTGTTTTTT.